These 7 T cell receptor beta chains share one sample of origin, sequenced in a study of blood T cell repertoires in COVID-19 (dated by TCRdb to about 2020). Libraries were constructed by the immunoSEQ multiplex PCR assay. TCRdb limited this immuneACCESS table to in-frame rearrangements with V and J called. A share of clones is missing; checked studies link under half to unresolved V genes, and the rest is unexplained. The sample profile shows more than 200,000 clones; 82% of them were found once. The top ten clones comprise 7.5% to 9.5% of the sample. The sample consisted of peripheral blood. These receptors were collected from a woman aged 80 or over with COVID-19, enrolled during active disease.

The chain is built from TRBV18 and TRBJ1-2; the D is unclear. Per the germline V gene, CDR1 is KGHSH and CDR2 is LQKENI. The CDR3 contains 13 residues. V was trimmed by 2 bases and J by 5 bases, leaving 9 bases between them. The CDR3 reads CASSPSPGYGYTF. Written as DNA, the CDR3 is TGTGCCAGCTCACCAAGTCCCGGGTATGGCTACACCTTC.

V gene TRBV6-2 or TRBV6-3 combines with J gene TRBJ2-7, with a possible D match to TRBD1 (5 bases). V lost 2 bases and J lost 7, with 15 bases in between. CDR3 length equals 14 residues. CDR1 and CDR2 (germline): MNHEY, SVGEGT. The CDR3, as DNA: TGTGCCAGCAGTTACGGGGCAGCCGTGGGGGAGCAGTACTTC. It specifies CASSYGAAVGEQYF.

The J gene is TRBJ1-2, the V gene TRBV6-5; unclear D gene. The CDR3 runs to 12 residues. Trimming cost V 6 bases and J 6 bases, with 11 bases left between them. CDR1 and CDR2 (germline): MNHEY, SVGAGI. The CDR3 DNA reads TGTGCCAGCAGCTCCGCAGGTGATGGCTACACCTTC. Encoded protein: CASSSAGDGYTF.

The V and J genes are TRBV7-6 and TRBJ2-2; D is perhaps TRBD1 (6 bases). Trimming cost V 5 bases and J 5 bases, with 15 bases left between them. Germline CDR1 and CDR2: SGHVS and FNYEAQ. The CDR3 extends over 15 amino acids. Here the CDR3 reads CASSEWTVLTGELFF. DNA of the CDR3: TGTGCCAGCAGCGAGTGGACAGTACTAACCGGGGAGCTGTTTTTT.

This clone was counted between two and nine times. The rearrangement links TRBV5-1 to TRBJ1-1; 7 nucleotides line up with TRBD1. V lost 3 bases, J lost 6 bases, and 5 bases stayed unmatched. Germline V lookup: CDR1 SGHRS, CDR2 YFSETQ. The CDR3 has 13 residues. CDR3 sequence: CASSWDSSAEAFF. Written as DNA, the CDR3 is TGCGCCAGCAGCTGGGACAGTTCTGCTGAAGCTTTCTTT.

J is TRBJ2-7 and V is TRBV4-1; a possible D gene is TRBD2 (5 bases). Germline V gene sequence: CDR1 MGHRA, CDR2 YSYEKL. This CDR3 contains 17 residues. V lost 1 base to trimming and J lost 0 bases, with 16 bases between them. Written as DNA, the CDR3 is TGCGCCAGCAGCCAAGGTTCATCCGGGGTCGACTCCTACGAGCAGTACTTC. Its protein is CASSQGSSGVDSYEQYF.

The V and J genes are TRBV6-2 or TRBV6-3 and TRBJ2-2; 7 bases are a match to TRBD1. Germline V lookup: CDR1 MNHEY, CDR2 SVGEGT. The CDR3 spans 15 residues. The J segment lost 5 bases and the V segment lost 2 bases, leaving 5 bases of the junction unmatched. The CDR3, as DNA: TGTGCCAGCAGTTACCGCTCACAGGGGACCGGGGAGCTGTTTTTT. As protein: CASSYRSQGTGELFF.